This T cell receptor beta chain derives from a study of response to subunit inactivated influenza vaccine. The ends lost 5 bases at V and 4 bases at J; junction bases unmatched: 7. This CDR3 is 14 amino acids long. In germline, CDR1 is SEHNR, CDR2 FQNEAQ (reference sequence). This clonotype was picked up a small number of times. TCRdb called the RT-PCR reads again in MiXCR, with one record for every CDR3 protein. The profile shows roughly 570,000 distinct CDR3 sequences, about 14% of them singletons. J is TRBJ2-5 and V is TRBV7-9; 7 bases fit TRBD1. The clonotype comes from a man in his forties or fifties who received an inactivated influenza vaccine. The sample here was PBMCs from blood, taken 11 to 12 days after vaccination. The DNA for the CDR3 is TGTGCCAGCAGCCCCAGGGACAGCGGAGAGACCCAGTACTTC. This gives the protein CASSPRDSGETQYF.